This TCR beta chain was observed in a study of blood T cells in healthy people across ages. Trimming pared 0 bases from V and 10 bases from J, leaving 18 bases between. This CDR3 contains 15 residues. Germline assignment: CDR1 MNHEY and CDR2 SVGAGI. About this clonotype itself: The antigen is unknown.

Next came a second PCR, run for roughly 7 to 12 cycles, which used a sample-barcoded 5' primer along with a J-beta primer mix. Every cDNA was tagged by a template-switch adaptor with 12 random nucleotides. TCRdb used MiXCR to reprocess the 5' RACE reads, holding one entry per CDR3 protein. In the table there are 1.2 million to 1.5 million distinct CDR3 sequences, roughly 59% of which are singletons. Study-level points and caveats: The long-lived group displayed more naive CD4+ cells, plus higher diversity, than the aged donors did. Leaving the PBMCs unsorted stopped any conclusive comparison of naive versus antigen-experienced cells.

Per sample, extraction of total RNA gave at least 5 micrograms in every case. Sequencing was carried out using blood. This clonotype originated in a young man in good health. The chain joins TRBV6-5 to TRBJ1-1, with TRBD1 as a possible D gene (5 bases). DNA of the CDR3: TGTGCCAGCAGTTACTCAGGCGGGGCTGGGTTGGCAGCTTTCTTT. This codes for CASSYSGGAGLAAFF.